A single sample is the source of the 31 T cell receptor beta chains below, sequenced in a study of early T cells in non-severe SARS-CoV-2 infection. In TCRdb, the 5' RACE reads were re-called with MiXCR into one record per CDR3 protein. Of fewer than 85,000 distinct CDR3 sequences in the sample, over 9% were seen once. Sequencing was done on a sample of whole blood. The receptor source for this set is an adult who was a healthcare worker with PCR-confirmed SARS-CoV-2 infection or an uninfected control (not recorded which).

This clonotype was seen at least ten times. V and J are TRBV28 and TRBJ2-5; no clear D. Looked up from germline, CDR1 is MDHEN and CDR2 is SYDVKM. The CDR3 spans 11 residues. The germline V and J ends were trimmed by 7 bases and 1 base, with 4 bases remaining between them. CDR3 protein: CASKSQETQYF. The CDR3 DNA follows: TGTGCCAGCAAGAGCCAAGAGACCCAGTACTTC. Filled out from reference TRBV28 and TRBJ2-5, the complete variable domain reads DVKVTQSSRYLVKRTGEKVFLECVQDMDHENMFWYRQDPGLGLRLIYFSYDVKMKEKGDIPEGYSVSREKKERFSLILESASTNQTSMYLCASKSQETQYFGPGTRLLVL.

This clonotype was seen at least ten times. The rearrangement uses TRBV7-3 and TRBJ2-2, with 8 bases aligning to TRBD2. The CDR3 is made up of 16 amino acids. Germline CDR1 reads SGHTA; CDR2 reads FQGTGA. Trimming took 5 bases from V and 1 from J; bases not matched to a gene: 6. The CDR3 DNA reads as TGTGCCAGCAGCCCCCTCGGGACTAGGAACACCGGGGAGCTGTTTTTT. It codes for CASSPLGTRNTGELFF.

The V gene is TRBV28, the J gene TRBJ1-3, with 7 nucleotides matching TRBD1. The CDR3 extends over 15 amino acids. Germline lookup yields CDR1 MDHEN and CDR2 SYDVKM. V trimming: 4 bases; J trimming: 2 bases; junction bases outside the gene matches: 5. CDR3 DNA: TGTGCCAGCAGTTACCCCGACAGGGCTGGAAACACCATATATTTT. Protein product: CASSYPDRAGNTIYF.

This clonotype was detected ten times or more. J is TRBJ2-7 and V is TRBV5-1, with 8 bases fitting TRBD2. J gave up 2 bases and V 4 bases, and 5 bases lay outside the gene matches. CDR3 length: 14 residues. Germline CDR1 reads SGHRS; CDR2 reads YFSETQ. The DNA of the CDR3 is TGCGCCAGCAGCCCCCGACTAGCGACCTACGAGCAGTACTTC. Its protein is CASSPRLATYEQYF.

This chain joins TRBV28 and TRBJ2-7; the match to TRBD2 covers 10 bases. Germline V CDR1 and CDR2: MDHEN, SYDVKM. CDR3 size: 15 residues. V was clipped by 5 bases and J by 4 bases; unmatched bases: 8. Written as DNA, the CDR3 is TGTGCCAGCAGTCTAAAGACTAGCGGGTTTTACGAGCAGTACTTC. The encoded protein is CASSLKTSGFYEQYF.

This clonotype came up many times. This chain links TRBV27 with TRBJ2-7; TRBD2 agrees at 14 bases. The V and J ends lost 8 bases and 5 bases, in that order; junction bases with no gene match: 11. The length of the CDR3 is 16 residues. Germline V gives CDR1 MNHEY, CDR2 SMNVEV (reference sequence). CDR3 DNA: TGTGCCAGCGGACGACTAGCGGGAGGGGTATCTCACGAGCAGTACTTC. It codes for CASGRLAGGVSHEQYF.

In this sample, this clonotype turned up a few times. This chain connects TRBV11-2 to TRBJ2-3, with D uncertain. This CDR3 has 11 amino acids. The germline V and J ends were trimmed by 5 bases and 2 bases, with 2 bases remaining between them. The germline CDR1 and CDR2 sequences are SGHAT and FQNNGV. The CDR3 loop is CASSTTDTQYF. In DNA form, the CDR3 reads TGTGCCAGCAGCACCACAGATACGCAGTATTTT.

This clonotype has ten or more counts. The chain is built from TRBV3-1 and TRBJ2-7; unclear D gene. Per the germline V gene, CDR1 is LGHDT and CDR2 is YNNKEL (reference sequence). V lost 0 bases, J lost 3 bases, and 9 bases lay in between. CDR3 size: 14 residues. CDR3 coding DNA: TGTGCCAGCAGCCAAGATTGGCGGAGCTACGAGCAGTACTTC. Protein: CASSQDWRSYEQYF.

The CDR3 sequence is CASSPRTGLSSYEQYF. In DNA form, the CDR3 reads TGTGCCAGCAGCCCTCGGACAGGGCTAAGCTCCTACGAGCAGTACTTC. The chain links TRBV9 to TRBJ2-7; 8 bases line up with TRBD1. With 4 bases clipped from V and 0 bases from J, the junction kept 9 bases outside the gene matches. Germline assignment: CDR1 SGDLS and CDR2 YYNGEE. The CDR3 runs to 16 residues.

This clonotype has ten or more counts. This sequence joins TRBV11-2 and TRBJ2-3; D assignment may be TRBD1 or TRBD2 (6 bases each). From germline, CDR1 is SGHAT and CDR2 FQNNGV. The CDR3 covers 15 residues. V dropped 5 bases and J dropped 6 bases, with 18 bases sitting between them. CDR3 coding DNA: TGTGCCAGCAGCGCGAACAGGGCTGGGGGGGATACGCAGTATTTT. Its protein is CASSANRAGGDTQYF.

This clonotype has only a few counts. The chain is built from TRBV3-1 and TRBJ2-3; perhaps TRBD2 as D (6 bases). The CDR3 has 18 amino acids. CDR1 is LGHDT, CDR2 YNNKEL, per germline (reference sequence). The V gene lost 1 base and the J gene lost 2 bases, with 19 bases spanning the gap. The CDR3: CASSQVKRGRHLTDTQYF. The DNA for the CDR3 is TGTGCCAGCAGCCAAGTTAAGCGAGGGAGGCACCTCACAGATACGCAGTATTTT.

This clonotype was counted ten times or more. The chain couples TRBV5-6 to TRBJ2-7; D remains unclear. CDR3 length: 12 amino acids. Trimming left V 1 base short and J 2 bases short, with 4 bases between. CDR1 is SGHDT, CDR2 YYEEEE, per germline. CDR3 region: CASSLRTYEQYF. CDR3 nucleotides: TGTGCCAGCAGCTTGCGCACCTACGAGCAGTACTTC.

This clonotype was counted many times. V and J are TRBV20-1 and TRBJ2-1; D gene ambiguous. The length of the CDR3 is 12 residues. CDR1 and CDR2 from the germline V gene are DFQATT and SNEGSKA (reference sequence). Trimming pared 1 base from V and 8 bases from J, leaving 9 bases between. The CDR3 spells CSARAGQHEQFF. CDR3 sequence (DNA): TGCAGTGCTAGAGCCGGGCAGCATGAGCAGTTCTTC.

This clonotype was counted between two and nine times. The rearrangement uses TRBV19 and TRBJ1-2; D gene unclear. This CDR3 region has 13 residues. The germline V and J ends were trimmed by 5 bases and 2 bases, with 9 bases remaining between them. Germline V gives CDR1 LNHDA, CDR2 SQIVND (reference sequence). CDR3 sequence: CASSYNGNYGYTF. Written as DNA, the CDR3 is TGTGCCAGTAGTTATAACGGAAACTATGGCTACACCTTC.

This clonotype was counted only a few times. The chain links TRBV2 to TRBJ1-6; TRBD1 matches at 7 bases. CDR3 length: 14 amino acids. J gave up 7 bases and V 3 bases, and 3 bases lay outside the gene matches. Germline CDR1 SNHLY, CDR2 FYNNEI. CDR3 bases: TGTGCCAGCAGTGAGGGACAGCAGAATTCACCCCTCCACTTT. This codes for CASSEGQQNSPLHF.

This clonotype was detected ten times or more. This chain joins TRBV20-1 and TRBJ2-1; D perhaps matches TRBD2 (5 bases). This CDR3 contains 13 residues. The V end was cut by 3 bases, the J end by 2 bases, with 8 bases between. Germline V CDR1 and CDR2: DFQATT, SNEGSKA (reference sequence). The DNA of the CDR3 is TGCAGTGCTAGTCCGGGAACCTACAATGAGCAGTTCTTC. This gives the protein CSASPGTYNEQFF.

This chain connects TRBV27 to TRBJ2-3; TRBD1 aligns across 7 bases. The CDR3 runs 15 residues. The germline gives CDR1 MNHEY, CDR2 SMNVEV (reference sequence). J was trimmed by 3 bases and V by 5 bases; bases with no gene match: 8. The CDR3, as DNA: TGTGCCAGCAGTCCCAGACAGGGATCAACAGATACGCAGTATTTT. This gives the protein CASSPRQGSTDTQYF.

This clonotype was seen many times. This CDR3 is CASSQTGLGTNEQFF. CDR3 coding DNA: TGTGCCAGCAGCCAGACGGGGCTAGGGACCAATGAGCAGTTCTTC. This chain links TRBV3-1 with TRBJ2-1, with D perhaps TRBD1 or TRBD2 (5 bases each). Germline loops: CDR1 LGHDT, CDR2 YNNKEL (reference sequence). The length of the CDR3 is 15 residues. The V end was cut by 3 bases, the J end by 6 bases, with 15 bases between.

This clonotype was detected only a few times. The rearrangement links TRBV3-1 to TRBJ1-6; D is ambiguous. From germline, CDR1 is LGHDT and CDR2 YNNKEL (reference sequence). Trimming removed 8 bases from V and 5 bases from J, with 10 bases in between. The CDR3 runs 13 residues. The CDR3 sequence is CASSLLDNSPLHF. In DNA form, the CDR3 reads TGTGCCAGCTCCCTACTCGATAATTCACCCCTCCACTTT.

This clonotype was observed many times. The CDR3 is CASSQSWSSGGYNEQFF. Written as DNA, the CDR3 is TGTGCCAGCAGCCAATCCTGGAGTAGCGGGGGGTACAATGAGCAGTTCTTC. The J gene is TRBJ2-1, the V gene TRBV5-5; 10 bases match TRBD2. The CDR3 consists of 17 residues. The germline V gene has CDR1 SGHKS and CDR2 YYEKEE (reference sequence). V lost 4 bases to trimming and J lost 4 bases; unmatched junction nucleotides: 11.

This clonotype has more than one count but fewer than ten. The V call is TRBV6-1, the J call TRBJ2-5; a possible D gene is TRBD1 (5 bases). V shed 7 bases and J shed 1 base, with 13 bases lying between them. The length of the CDR3 is 14 residues. The V gene's germline CDR1 is MNHNS and CDR2 SASEGT. CDR3 bases: TGTGCCAGCATTTTTGACAGCCTCCAAGAGACCCAGTACTTC. Its translation is CASIFDSLQETQYF.

This clonotype was picked up many times. The V gene is TRBV28, the J gene TRBJ2-7; 7 nucleotides align to TRBD1. CDR1 and CDR2 (germline): MDHEN, SYDVKM. CDR3 length: 14 residues. Trimming removed 4 bases from V and 3 bases from J; junction bases left unmatched: 6. CDR3 sequence: CASSSHRGYYEQYF. CDR3 coding DNA: TGTGCCAGCAGTTCCCACAGGGGATACTACGAGCAGTACTTC.

This clonotype was seen at least ten times. The chain is built from TRBV7-3 and TRBJ2-1, with D perhaps TRBD1 (6 bases). Germline assignment: CDR1 SGHTA and CDR2 FQGTGA. V lost 3 bases, J lost 4 bases, and 10 bases lay in between. The CDR3 extends over 14 amino acids. The CDR3 sequence: CASSLYQGYNEQFF. CDR3 DNA: TGTGCCAGCAGCTTGTATCAGGGGTACAATGAGCAGTTCTTC.

The chain couples TRBV30 to TRBJ1-2; a weak D match, TRBD1 (6 bases). CDR1 and CDR2 (germline): GTSNPN, SVGIG (reference sequence). Trimming took 0 bases from V and 9 from J, leaving 11 bases between them. This CDR3 is built from 12 residues. The CDR3 DNA follows: TGTGCCTGGAGTGTGGGGGGCCTTAGCTACACCTTC. Translating gives CAWSVGGLSYTF. The full variable domain, rest sourced from reference TRBV30 and TRBJ1-2, is SQTIHQWPATLVQPVGSPLSLECTVEGTSNPNLYWYRQAAGRGLQLLFYSVGIGQISSEVPQNLSASRPQDRQFILSSKKLLLSDSGFYLCAWSVGGLSYTFGSGTRLTVV.

This clonotype was seen repeatedly, ten times or more. This chain connects TRBV29-1 to TRBJ1-4; 7 bases fit TRBD1. The length of the CDR3 is 12 residues. In germline, CDR1 is SQVTM, CDR2 ANQGSEA. V lost 7 bases, J lost 5 bases, and 4 bases stayed unmatched. The CDR3 coding sequence is TGCAGCGGACGGGACAGCAATGAAAAACTGTTTTTT. Translated, it gives CSGRDSNEKLFF. The complete variable domain, with remaining parts taken from reference TRBV29-1 and TRBJ1-4, reads SAVISQKPSRDICQRGTSLTIQCQVDSQVTMMFWYRQQPGQSLTLIATANQGSEATYESGFVIDKFPISRPNLTFSTLTVSNMSPEDSSIYLCSGRDSNEKLFFGSGTQLSVL.

This clonotype was detected a few times. The chain uses TRBV12-3 or TRBV12-4 and TRBJ2-7; unclear D gene. The V end lost 1 base, the J end lost 6 bases, and 13 bases lay between the germline ends. The CDR3 runs 14 residues. The CDR3 DNA follows: TGTGCCAGCAGTTTAGGTCCGGCGCGTCGCGAGCAGTACTTC. Its translation is CASSLGPARREQYF.

V is TRBV28 and J is TRBJ1-2, with D possibly TRBD1 on 5 matching bases. There are 13 residues in the CDR3. CDR1 and CDR2 from the germline V gene are MDHEN and SYDVKM. Trimming removed 5 bases from V and 8 bases from J, with 15 bases in between. CDR3 loop: CASSLSGALGYTF. CDR3 DNA: TGTGCCAGCAGTCTCTCTGGGGCGTTAGGCTACACCTTC.

This clonotype was recorded a few times. The chain joins TRBV7-2 to TRBJ2-3; TRBD2 matches at 8 bases. V lost 0 bases to trimming and J lost 5 bases; unmatched junction nucleotides: 4. Germline CDR1 is SGHTA and CDR2 is FQGNSA. This CDR3 region has 15 residues. The CDR3 DNA is TGTGCCAGCAGCTTAGCCGGGACTAGTAGAGATACGCAGTATTTT. Its translation is CASSLAGTSRDTQYF.

A few counts support this clonotype. The chain recombines TRBV3-1 with TRBJ2-3; 8 bases are a match to TRBD1. The length of the CDR3 is 17 residues. Germline loops: CDR1 LGHDT, CDR2 YNNKEL (reference sequence). V dropped 1 base and J dropped 2; count of bases not matched to a gene: 8. DNA of the CDR3: TGTGCCAGCAGCCAAGCCCGGGACAGGCTGAACACAGATACGCAGTATTTT. It codes for CASSQARDRLNTDTQYF.

This clonotype was observed many times. The gene calls are TRBV5-1 and TRBJ2-7; D call uncertain. V shed 9 bases and J shed 6 bases, with 19 bases lying between them. The CDR3 consists of 13 residues. The germline CDR1 and CDR2 sequences are SGHRS and YFSETQ. DNA for the CDR3: TGCGCCAACCTAAAGCCCTGCAGGTCCGAGCAGTACTTC. This gives the protein CANLKPCRSEQYF.

This clonotype was detected ten times or more. The V call is TRBV20-1, the J call TRBJ2-7; TRBD1 matches 7 bases. This CDR3 contains 14 residues. Germline-derived CDR1 and CDR2 are DFQATT and SNEGSKA (reference sequence). The ends lost 1 base at V and 3 bases at J; junction bases unmatched: 6. In DNA, the CDR3 is TGCAGTGCTAGAGTCGACAGGGTAGACTACGAGCAGTACTTC. It is translated as CSARVDRVDYEQYF.